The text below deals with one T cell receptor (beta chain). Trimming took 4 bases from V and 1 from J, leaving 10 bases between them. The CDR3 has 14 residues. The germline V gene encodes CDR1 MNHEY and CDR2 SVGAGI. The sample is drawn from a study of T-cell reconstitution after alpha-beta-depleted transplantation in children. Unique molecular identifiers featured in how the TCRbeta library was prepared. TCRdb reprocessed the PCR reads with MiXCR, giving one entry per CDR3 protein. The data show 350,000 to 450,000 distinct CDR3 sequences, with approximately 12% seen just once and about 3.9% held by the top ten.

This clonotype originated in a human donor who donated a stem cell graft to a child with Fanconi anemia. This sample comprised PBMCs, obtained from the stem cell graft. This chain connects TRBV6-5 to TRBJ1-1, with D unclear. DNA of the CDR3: TGTGCCAGCAGTTCGGTGTTACCGAACACTGAAGCTTTCTTT. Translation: CASSSVLPNTEAFF.